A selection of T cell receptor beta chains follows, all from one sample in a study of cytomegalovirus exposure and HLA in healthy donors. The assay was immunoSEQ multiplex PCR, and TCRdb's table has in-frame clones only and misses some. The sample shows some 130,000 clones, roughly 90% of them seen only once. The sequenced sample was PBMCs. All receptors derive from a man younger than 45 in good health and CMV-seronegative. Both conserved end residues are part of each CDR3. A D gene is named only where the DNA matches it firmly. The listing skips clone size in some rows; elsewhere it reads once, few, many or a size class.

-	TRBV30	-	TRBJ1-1	TGTGCCTGGAGTGTCGGGATCAGGATGAACACTGAAGCTTTCTTT	CAWSVGIRMNTEAFF
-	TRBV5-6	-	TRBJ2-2	TGTGCCAGCAGCTTAAACAGGGGGGAGCTGTTTTTT	CASSLNRGELFF
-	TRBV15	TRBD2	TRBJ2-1	TGTGCCACCGAGCGGGGAAAGGCCTACAATGAGCAGTTCTTC	CATERGKAYNEQFF
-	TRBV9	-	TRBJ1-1	TGTGCCAGCAGCCCTCCACCTTCCGGGGCTTTCTTT	CASSPPPSGAFF
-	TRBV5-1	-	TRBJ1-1	TGCGCCAGCAGCTTCTGGGGGCCCTCGAACACTGAAGCTTTCTTT	CASSFWGPSNTEAFF
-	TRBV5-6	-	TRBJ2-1	TGTGCCAGCAGCGGACCTAGCGTTGTTGAGCAGTTCTTC	CASSGPSVVEQFF
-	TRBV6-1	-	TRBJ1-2	TGTGCCAGCAGTGAAGAACGGACATTCGTCTATGGCTACACCTTC	CASSEERTFVYGYTF
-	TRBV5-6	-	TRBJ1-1	TGTGCCAGCAGCCCCCGCCGAGGCTCTGAAGCTTTCTTT	CASSPRRGSEAFF
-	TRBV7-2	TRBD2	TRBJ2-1	TGTGCCAGCAGCCAAAGCGGGAGGATCGATGAGCAGTTCTTC	CASSQSGRIDEQFF
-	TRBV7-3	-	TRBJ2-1	TGTGCCAGCAGCTTAACCGGGAACTACAATGAGCAGTTCTTC	CASSLTGNYNEQFF
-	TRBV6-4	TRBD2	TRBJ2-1	TGTGCCAGCAGTGACTCTCCTAGCGGGGCTGAGCAGTTCTTC	CASSDSPSGAEQFF
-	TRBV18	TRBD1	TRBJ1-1	TGTGCCAGCTCAAGTACACAGGGGGCGAACACTGAAGCTTTCTTT	CASSSTQGANTEAFF
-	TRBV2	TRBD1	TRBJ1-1	TGTGCCAGCACCCTCATGGGACAGGGGAATAATGAAGCTTTCTTT	CASTLMGQGNNEAFF
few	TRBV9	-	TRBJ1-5	TGTGCCAGCAGCGTAGAACCCAGGGATCAGCCCCAGCATTTT	CASSVEPRDQPQHF
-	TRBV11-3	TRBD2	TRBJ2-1	TGTGCCAGCAGCTTTTCCCGACTAGCGGGAGGGCCCAATGAGCAGTTCTTC	CASSFSRLAGGPNEQFF
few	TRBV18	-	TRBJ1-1	TGTGCCAGCTCACCAACGGCAGACAAAGCTTTCTTT	CASSPTADKAFF
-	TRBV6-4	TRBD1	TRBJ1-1	TGTGCCAGCAGCATCAGTCCCGGGACAGGGTGGTCTGAAGCTTTCTTT	CASSISPGTGWSEAFF
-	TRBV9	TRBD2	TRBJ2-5	TGTGCCAGCAGCGTAGATGGGGGAGGGTTGCAAGAGACCCAGTACTTC	CASSVDGGGLQETQYF
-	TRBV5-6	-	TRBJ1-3	TGTGCCAGCAGCTTGGACAGGCCAAACACCATATATTTT	CASSLDRPNTIYF
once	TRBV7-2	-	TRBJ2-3	TGTGCCAGCAGCTTCTCGACAGATACGCAGTATTTT	CASSFSTDTQYF
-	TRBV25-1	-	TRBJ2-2	TGTGCCAGCAGTGATCAGATCGGGGAGCTGTTTTTT	CASSDQIGELFF
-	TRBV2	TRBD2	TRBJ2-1	TGTGCCAGTACTAGCGGGAGGGTGAATGAGCAGTTCTTC	CASTSGRVNEQFF
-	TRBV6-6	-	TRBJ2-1	TGTGCCAGCAGTTACTCCGCCGAGCACAATGAGCAGTTCTTC	CASSYSAEHNEQFF
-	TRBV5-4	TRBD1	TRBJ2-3	TGTGCCAGCAGCTTGATTTCTGTGACAGGGGATGCAGATACGCAGTATTTT	CASSLISVTGDADTQYF
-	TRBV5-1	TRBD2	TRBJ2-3	TGCGCCAGCAGCTTGCCTAGCGGGAGCACAGATACGCAGTATTTT	CASSLPSGSTDTQYF
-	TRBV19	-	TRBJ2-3	TGTGCCAGTAGTACACAAGGACTGGCCCTAAGGGCAGATACGCAGTATTTT	CASSTQGLALRADTQYF
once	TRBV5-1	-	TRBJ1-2	TGCGCCACCAAAGCAGGGTTAGGTGGGGACTATGGCTACACCTTC	CATKAGLGGDYGYTF
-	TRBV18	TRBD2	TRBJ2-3	TGTGCCAGCTCACCACCGCGGGGGGATACGCAGTATTTT	CASSPPRGDTQYF
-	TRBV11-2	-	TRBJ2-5	TGTGCCAGCAGCTTAACGGGGGAAGAGACCCAGTACTTC	CASSLTGEETQYF
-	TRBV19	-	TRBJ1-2	TGTGCCAGTAGTTCGGAGTATAACTATGGCTACACCTTC	CASSSEYNYGYTF
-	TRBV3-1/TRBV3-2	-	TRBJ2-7	TGTGCCAGCAGCCAAGAACGGTGCTTC	CASSQERCF
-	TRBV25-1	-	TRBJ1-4	TGTGCCAGCAGTGGCCGGTCTTTGACTAATGAAAAACTGTTTTTT	CASSGRSLTNEKLFF
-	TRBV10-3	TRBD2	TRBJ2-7	TGTGCCATCAGTGAGGGGGCGGGAGGTGGTATAAAGCAGTACTTC	CAISEGAGGGIKQYF
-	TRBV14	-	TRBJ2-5	TGTGCCAGCAGCCAAGATAGGCGGGTTAGACCTCAAGAGACCCAGTACTTC	CASSQDRRVRPQETQYF
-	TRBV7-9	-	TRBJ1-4	TGTGCCAGCAGCTTAGAGTCAGGGAATGAAAAACTGTTTTTT	CASSLESGNEKLFF
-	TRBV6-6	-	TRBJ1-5	TGTGCCAGCAGTTACGCCGGGAACGGTCAGCCCCAGCATTTT	CASSYAGNGQPQHF
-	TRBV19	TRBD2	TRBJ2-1	TGTGCCAGTAGTATGCGCCCCGGGGGGTTTAATGAGCAGTTCTTC	CASSMRPGGFNEQFF
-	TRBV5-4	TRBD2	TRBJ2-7	TGTGCCAGCAGCGCCGGACTAGCGAACTACGAGCAGTACTTC	CASSAGLANYEQYF
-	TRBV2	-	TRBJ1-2	TGTGCCAGCGTCAGGGGCGACTATGGCTACACCTTC	CASVRGDYGYTF
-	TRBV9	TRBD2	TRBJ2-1	TGTGCCAGCAGTATGACTAGCGGGAGTAACAATGAGCAGTTCTTC	CASSMTSGSNNEQFF
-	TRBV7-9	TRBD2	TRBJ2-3	TGTGCCAGCAGGCAAGCGGGAAGCACAGATACGCAGTATTTT	CASRQAGSTDTQYF
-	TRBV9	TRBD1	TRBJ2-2	TGTGCCAGCAGCCCGACAGGGGCGGCAACCGGGGAGCTGTTTTTT	CASSPTGAATGELFF
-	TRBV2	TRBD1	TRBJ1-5	TGTGCCAGCAGTGAGACAGGGTTTAGCAATCAGCCCCAGCATTTT	CASSETGFSNQPQHF
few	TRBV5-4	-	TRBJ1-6	TGTGCCAGCAGCTTGGAAGGGGTTGTAGATTCACCCCTCCACTTT	CASSLEGVVDSPLHF
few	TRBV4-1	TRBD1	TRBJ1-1	TGCGCCAGCAGCCAGACCTTGACAGGGGGCAGGACTGAAGCTTTCTTT	CASSQTLTGGRTEAFF
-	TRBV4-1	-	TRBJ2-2	TGCGCCAGCAGCCCAAAGTTCGGCGGGGAGCTGTTTTTT	CASSPKFGGELFF
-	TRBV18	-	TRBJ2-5	TGTGCCAGCTCACCCGAGGCCTTTCAAGAGACCCAGTACTTC	CASSPEAFQETQYF
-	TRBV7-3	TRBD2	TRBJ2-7	TGTGCCAGCAGCTTCGGCGACGCACTAGCGGGAGGTTACGAGCAGTACTTC	CASSFGDALAGGYEQYF